Below are 10 T cell receptor beta chains sequenced from a single sample in a study of tumor-infiltrating lymphocytes in primary liver carcinoma. RNA and DNA were co-extracted from approximately 20-30 mg of unsorted bulk tissue. With around 450 ng total RNA as template and a constant-region primer, TCR beta cDNA was made. For TCR beta, libraries were produced by three nested multiplex PCR rounds using slightly modified ARM-PCR. TRBV1-TRBV30 forward and Cbeta reverse primers drove the first two roughly 10-cycle rounds. TCRdb ran MiXCR on the multiplex PCR reads and lists one entry per CDR3 protein. The sample shows 90,000 to 100,000 distinct CDR3 sequences, roughly 69% of them seen only once. The source material was liver tumor tissue from sampling region 5. The subset was: tumor region T5, tumor centre. The origin of the receptors is a woman aged 55-70 years with primary liver carcinoma and hepatitis B virus infection.

A remark on this clonotype: Lacking the conserved final phenylalanine or tryptophan, this CDR3 likely reflects a read error. The chain has TRBV29-1 and TRBJ2-1; TRBD2 matches at 9 bases. The CDR3 extends over 13 amino acids. From germline, CDR1 is SQVTM and CDR2 ANQGSEA. The CDR3 loop is CSVEGTSLWEQFL. The CDR3 nucleotides read TGCAGTGTTGAGGGGACTAGCTTATGGGAGCAGTTCTTA.

The chain links TRBV28 to TRBJ2-4; D gene ambiguous. Trimming removed 4 bases from V and 9 bases from J, with 13 bases in between. Germline CDR1 reads MDHEN; CDR2 reads SYDVKM. The CDR3 spans 13 residues. CDR3 coding DNA: TGTGCCAGCAGTTCCGGACCCCCCTTCATTCAGTACTTC. This translates into CASSSGPPFIQYF.

This clonotype appeared a single time. Germline and junction disagree at one end, which may indicate a read error. This sequence joins TRBV11-2 and TRBJ1-1, with a tentative D call TRBD1 (6 bases). This CDR3 has 16 amino acids. CDR1 is SGHAT, CDR2 FQNNGV, per germline. The CDR3 sequence: CVSSPSRGARTTEAFF. The DNA of the CDR3 is TGTGTCAGCAGCCCATCCCGGGGGGCGCGTACCACTGAAGCTTTCTTT.

On this clonotype itself: At one end, the junction sequence differs from germline, possibly due to a read error. The chain joins TRBV6-5 to TRBJ2-1; 7 bases are shared with TRBD1. Germline CDR1 reads MNHEY; CDR2 reads SVGAGI. This CDR3 spans 14 amino acids. Here the CDR3 DNA reads TGTGCCAGCAGTAACGAGGACAGGCGCAATGAGCACTTATTC. Amino acids: CASSNEDRRNEHLF.

Notes on this clonotype: As the CDR3 is not closed by the conserved phenylalanine or tryptophan, this likely results from a read error. V usage is TRBV12-3 or TRBV12-4 and J usage is TRBJ2-5; maybe TRBD2 (5 bases). CDR3 length equals 15 residues. V was pared by 7 bases and J by 5 bases, with 20 bases between. CDR3 sequence: CASTHSGRGWETQYL. DNA for the CDR3: TGTGCCAGCACCCATAGTGGGAGAGGGTGGGAGACCCAGTACCTC.

A word on this clonotype: An end of the junction does not agree with germline; a read error may underlie this. CDR3 sequence reads: CACSDSLKGVARGYEQYF. CDR3 in DNA: TGTGCCTGCAGTGACAGCCTGAAGGGAGTGGCGAGGGGCTACGAGCAGTACTTC. This chain joins TRBV6-1 and TRBJ2-7; D tentatively fits TRBD1 or TRBD2 (5 bases each). Germline CDR1 reads MNHNS; CDR2 reads SASEGT. The CDR3 totals 18 residues.

This chain connects TRBV4-2 to TRBJ2-7; the D gene is possibly TRBD2 (5 bases). Trimming left V 6 bases short and J 1 base short, with 19 bases between. The CDR3 runs 16 residues. Germline V lookup: CDR1 LGHNA, CDR2 YNFKEQ. CDR3: CASRQRTSGLSYEQYF. For the CDR3, the DNA is TGTGCCAGCAGGCAACGGACCAGCGGCCTATCCTACGAGCAGTACTTC.

The V gene is TRBV11-2, the J gene TRBJ1-4; no clear D gene. V was trimmed by 9 bases and J by 7 bases, leaving 9 bases between them. Germline V CDR1 and CDR2: SGHAT, FQNNGV. The CDR3 covers 11 residues. The CDR3 region has the DNA TGTGCCAGTAGCACCTCTGAAAAACTGTTTTTT. Its translation: CASSTSEKLFF. Looking up the rest from reference TRBV11-2 and TRBJ1-4 gives the full variable domain: EAGVAQSPRYKIIEKRQSVAFWCNPISGHATLYWYQQILGQGPKLLIQFQNNGVVDDSQLPKDRFSAERLKGVDSTLKIQPAKLEDSAVYLCASSTSEKLFFGSGTQLSVL.

This clonotype was counted once. A junction boundary mismatches the germline segment, possibly from a read error. V usage is TRBV11-2 and J usage is TRBJ2-7; D remains unclear. Germline lookup yields CDR1 SGHAT and CDR2 FQNNGV. The CDR3 spans 15 residues. The CDR3 reads CASSLEWWQVYEQYF. The CDR3 DNA is TGTGCCAGTAGCTTAGAATGGTGGCAAGTCTACGAGCAGTACTTC.

Of note for this clonotype: This sequence may be a read error, since a much larger clone differs from it by one base. The J gene is TRBJ1-2, the V gene TRBV10-1; D unresolved. This CDR3 is built from 13 residues. The V gene's germline CDR1 is WNHNN and CDR2 SYGVQD (reference sequence). Here the CDR3 DNA reads TGCACCAGCTCTCCAGACGCTAACTATGGCTACACCTTC. Translating it yields CTSSPDANYGYTF.